The 30 T cell receptor beta chains below were found in one sample sequenced in a study of regulatory T cells in long-lasting Graves disease. Time point in this sample: newly diagnosed GD, antithyroid drugs for less than 3 months. PBMC RNA was the source of the TCR library. Library construction for TCR beta used iRepertoire HTBI primers and Arm-PCR of CDR3 regions. TCRdb re-called the multiplex PCR reads through MiXCR, storing one row per CDR3 protein. The repertoire consists of 380,000 or so distinct CDR3 sequences, with around 15% occurring once and the leading ten covering 20% to 25%. In addition, the sample was reused for a study of T cells in Graves' hyperthyroidism and ophthalmopathy.

Specimen: peripheral blood mononuclear cells (PBMCs), collected at new diagnosis, from a patient treated with antithyroid drugs. Source of these receptors: a woman aged 18-29 years with Graves disease.

The J gene is TRBJ1-5, the V gene TRBV7-8, with 9 bases that match TRBD1. The germline gives CDR1 SGHVS, CDR2 FQNEAQ. The CDR3 is 15 residues long. With V trimmed by 5 bases and J by 7 bases, 9 bases remained unmatched. This CDR3 reads CASSRDRVFRQPQHF. The CDR3 DNA sequence: TGTGCCAGCAGCAGGGACAGGGTCTTTAGACAGCCCCAGCATTTT.

This clonotype was seen at least ten times. The chain has TRBV6-9 and TRBJ2-7, with D hard to call. CDR1 and CDR2 (germline): MNHGY, SVAAGI. This CDR3 region has 11 residues. Deletions cut 3 bases from V and 7 bases from J, with 7 bases between. CDR3 residues: CASSYGGEQYF. In DNA form, the CDR3 reads TGTGCCAGCAGTTACGGTGGAGAGCAGTACTTC.

The rearrangement joins TRBV24-1 to TRBJ1-2; no clear D. This CDR3 has 14 residues. V shed 7 bases and J shed 6 bases, with 17 bases lying between them. Germline CDR1 is KGHDR and CDR2 is SFDVKD. As DNA, the CDR3 is TGTGCCACCAGCTCCGGGAGCCAGTGGGATGGCTACACCTTC. This gives the protein CATSSGSQWDGYTF.

This clonotype was picked up many times. This chain uses TRBV30 with TRBJ2-1; the match to TRBD2 covers 7 bases. This CDR3 comprises 15 residues. Trimming took 3 bases from V and 7 from J; bases not matched to a gene: 12. Looked up from germline, CDR1 is GTSNPN and CDR2 is SVGIG (reference sequence). The CDR3 region has the DNA TGTGCCTGGAGGGCCTATGGGGGAGGGCAGAATGAGCAGTTCTTC. Residues: CAWRAYGGGQNEQFF.

This clonotype was observed at least ten times. The chain combines TRBV6-5 with TRBJ2-2; 8 bases match TRBD1. V lost 2 bases, J lost 6 bases, and 5 bases stayed unmatched. Germline loops: CDR1 MNHEY, CDR2 SVGAGI. This CDR3 has 15 amino acids. The CDR3 coding sequence is TGTGCCAGCAGTTACGGGGGACAGGTAGCCGGGGAGCTGTTTTTT. Amino acids: CASSYGGQVAGELFF.

This clonotype appeared a few times. This sequence may be a read error, since a much larger clone differs from it by one base. The V gene is TRBV5-1, the J gene TRBJ1-2; 10 nucleotides match TRBD1. This CDR3 has 14 residues. Germline assignment: CDR1 SGHRS and CDR2 YFSETQ. The CDR3, as DNA: TGCACCAGCAGCTCAACCGGGACAGGGGTTGGCTACACCTTC. Residues: CTSSSTGTGVGYTF.

This clonotype has only a few counts. The CDR3: CASSTLGAGQPQHF. The DNA for the CDR3 is TGTGCCAGCAGTACTTTGGGGGCCGGGCAGCCCCAGCATTTT. The rearrangement uses TRBV28 and TRBJ1-5, with a tentative D call TRBD1 (6 bases). This CDR3 region has 14 residues. Germline V gene lookup returns CDR1 MDHEN and CDR2 SYDVKM. The ends were cut back, 5 bases at V and 7 bases at J, with 15 bases in the middle.

The chain employs TRBV6-1 and TRBJ1-2, with TRBD1 matching 8 bases. Germline assignment: CDR1 MNHNS and CDR2 SASEGT. The CDR3 runs to 12 residues. V dropped 6 bases and J dropped 7; count of bases not matched to a gene: 4. CDR3 protein: CASRQGEGGYTF. The CDR3 DNA follows: TGTGCCAGCAGACAGGGGGAGGGTGGCTACACCTTC.

This clonotype was seen ten or more times. The chain carries TRBV7-8 and TRBJ2-7, with D perhaps TRBD1 or TRBD2 (7 bases each). Trimming cost V 0 bases and J 3 bases, with 12 bases left between them. Germline assignment: CDR1 SGHVS and CDR2 FQNEAQ. The CDR3 totals 15 residues. The CDR3 here is CASSLAGGGSYEQYF. CDR3 DNA: TGTGCCAGCAGCTTAGCAGGGGGCGGGAGCTACGAGCAGTACTTC.

This chain links TRBV27 with TRBJ1-2; D is unclear. The CDR3 has 14 amino acids. From germline, CDR1 is MNHEY and CDR2 SMNVEV (reference sequence). Trimming removed 5 bases at V and 8 bases at J, with 18 bases between. The CDR3 nucleotides read TGTGCCAGCAGTATGGGGTCGGGCCTGTGGGGCTACACCTTC. Translating it yields CASSMGSGLWGYTF.

In this sample, this clonotype turned up a few times. This chain links TRBV6-1 with TRBJ1-4; D perhaps matches TRBD1 (5 bases). The CDR3 covers 13 residues. Deletions cut 7 bases from V and 4 bases from J, with 10 bases between. The germline V gene has CDR1 MNHNS and CDR2 SASEGT. DNA for the CDR3: TGTGCCAGCAAAGGCGGGGGTAATGAAAAACTGTTTTTT. Encoded protein: CASKGGGNEKLFF.

This clonotype appeared many times. The chain carries TRBV12-3 or TRBV12-4 and TRBJ2-7; D not certain. Between the trimmed V and J ends, which lost 3 bases and 3 bases, there was a span of 6 bases. The CDR3 covers 12 residues. The CDR3 protein is CASSFRVYEQYF. The CDR3 DNA reads TGTGCCAGCAGTTTTAGGGTCTACGAGCAGTACTTC.

This clonotype was recorded at least ten times. The chain links TRBV3-1 to TRBJ2-1; D is unclear. CDR1 is LGHDT, CDR2 YNNKEL, per germline (reference sequence). The ends were cut back, 3 bases at V and 5 bases at J, with 8 bases in the middle. CDR3 size: 13 residues. CDR3 nucleotide sequence: TGTGCCAGCAGCCAGCCATCAAACAATGAGCAGTTCTTC. Translating gives CASSQPSNNEQFF.

This clonotype was found a few times. V is TRBV4-1 and J is TRBJ2-3; 8 positions agree with TRBD1. Unmatched junction bases numbered 6, after V lost 5 bases and J lost 5 bases. The germline CDR1 and CDR2 sequences are MGHRA and YSYEKL. The CDR3 sequence is 14 residues long. In DNA form, the CDR3 reads TGCGCCAGCAGCAAAGGGACAGGCCGAGATACGCAGTATTTT. Encoded protein: CASSKGTGRDTQYF.

This clonotype was seen more than once but under ten times. The CDR3 here is CATSDLGREGDNEQFF. The CDR3 DNA reads as TGTGCCACCAGTGATTTAGGGCGGGAGGGCGACAATGAGCAGTTCTTC. The chain recombines TRBV24-1 with TRBJ2-1, with 9 bases aligning to TRBD2. The CDR3 spans 16 residues. Germline CDR1 and CDR2: KGHDR and SFDVKD. V was pared by 1 base and J by 5 bases, with 5 bases of the junction left unmatched.

This clonotype was recorded at least ten times. The chain employs TRBV10-3 and TRBJ2-1; 7 bases match TRBD1. The CDR3 loop spans 13 amino acids. Germline CDR1 ENHRY, CDR2 SYGVKD. J gave up 6 bases and V 10 bases, and 9 bases lay outside the gene matches. The DNA of the CDR3 is TGTGCCACCCAGGACAGGCCCCTCAATGAGCAGTTCTTC. Translation: CATQDRPLNEQFF.

CDR3 coding DNA: TGCAGCGCCATGGGACAGGGAACATCACCCCTCCACTTT. Protein product: CSAMGQGTSPLHF. The V gene is TRBV29-1, the J gene TRBJ1-6; 9 bases fit TRBD1. The CDR3 runs to 13 residues. Germline lookup yields CDR1 SQVTM and CDR2 ANQGSEA. With 7 bases clipped from V and 10 bases from J, the junction kept 8 bases outside the gene matches. The whole variable domain, filled in from reference TRBV29-1 and TRBJ1-6, reads SAVISQKPSRDICQRGTSLTIQCQVDSQVTMMFWYRQQPGQSLTLIATANQGSEATYESGFVIDKFPISRPNLTFSTLTVSNMSPEDSSIYLCSAMGQGTSPLHFGNGTRLTVT.

This clonotype has a count of ten or more. The chain is built from TRBV6-1 and TRBJ1-5; D may be TRBD1 (5 bases). In germline, CDR1 is MNHNS, CDR2 SASEGT. The CDR3 is 20 amino acids. Deletions cut 6 bases from V and 0 bases from J, with 27 bases between. The CDR3 sequence is CASRGELTGPLAYSNQPQHF. In DNA form, the CDR3 reads TGTGCCAGCAGGGGGGAATTAACGGGACCCCTCGCTTATAGCAATCAGCCCCAGCATTTT.

This clonotype was found a few times. The genes are TRBV20-1 and TRBJ1-6; perhaps TRBD1 as D (5 bases). The CDR3 has 16 residues. Germline CDR1 reads DFQATT; CDR2 reads SNEGSKA (reference sequence). Trimming removed 3 bases from V and 6 bases from J, with 18 bases in between. The chain's CDR3 is CSARVGPGVFNSPLHF. The CDR3, as DNA: TGCAGTGCTAGGGTGGGGCCCGGGGTTTTTAATTCACCCCTCCACTTT.

In regard to this clonotype: This may stem from a read error, because a much larger clone lies one nucleotide away. V gene TRBV6-2 or TRBV6-3 combines with J gene TRBJ2-1; D is unclear. The length of the CDR3 is 12 residues. Looked up from germline, CDR1 is MNHEY and CDR2 is SVGEGT. Trimming stripped 2 bases from V and 8 bases from J, with 7 bases between. Here the CDR3 reads CASSYQWDEQFF. The CDR3 DNA reads as TGTGCCAGCAGTTACCAGTGGGATGAGCAGTTCTTC.

This clonotype was detected ten times or more. The chain uses TRBV3-1 and TRBJ1-5; D is undetermined. Germline values: CDR1 LGHDT, CDR2 YNNKEL (reference sequence). This CDR3 spans 14 amino acids. Between the trimmed V and J ends, which lost 3 bases and 10 bases, there was a span of 16 bases. The CDR3 nucleotides read TGTGCCAGCAGCCAGACGGTCGGCACGGGACCCCAGCATTTT. Translation gives CASSQTVGTGPQHF.

This clonotype was seen more than once but under ten times. The genes are TRBV5-6 and TRBJ1-2, with 7 nucleotides matching TRBD1. The germline CDR1 and CDR2 sequences are SGHDT and YYEEEE. This CDR3 contains 13 residues. The V segment lost 3 bases and the J segment 6 bases; nucleotides outside the gene matches: 5. In nucleotides, the CDR3 is TGTGCCAGCAGCTCCGGGACAGAAGATGGCTACACCTTC. It encodes CASSSGTEDGYTF.

In this sample, this clonotype turned up many times. The genes are TRBV11-2 and TRBJ2-3; the match to TRBD2 covers 10 bases. Losses at the gene ends were 5 bases for V and 2 bases for J; bases not matched to a gene: 7. This CDR3 comprises 16 residues. Germline CDR1 is SGHAT and CDR2 is FQNNGV. The CDR3 sequence: CASSPIAGGITDTQYF. CDR3 nucleotide sequence: TGTGCCAGCAGCCCCATAGCGGGGGGAATCACAGATACGCAGTATTTT.

This clonotype was seen a handful of times. V usage is TRBV9 and J usage is TRBJ2-2; the D is unclear. Between the trimmed V and J ends, which lost 7 bases and 1 base, there was a span of 5 bases. The CDR3 length is 12 residues. Germline-derived CDR1 and CDR2 are SGDLS and YYNGEE. CDR3 sequence: CASGRNTGELFF. The CDR3 region has the DNA TGTGCCAGCGGCAGGAACACCGGGGAGCTGTTTTTT.

Details on this clonotype: A much larger clone lies one base from this, so it may be a read error. This chain links TRBV29-1 with TRBJ2-6; TRBD2 might be the D (7 bases). Germline V gives CDR1 SQVTM, CDR2 ANQGSEA. The V and J ends lost 5 bases and 6 bases respectively, with 11 bases between them. The CDR3 has 13 residues. The DNA for the CDR3 is TGCAGCGTTCGGGGGGCTGTGGCCAACGTCCTGACTTTC. This encodes CSVRGAVANVLTF.

This clonotype has at least ten counts. V and J are TRBV6-2 or TRBV6-3 and TRBJ1-5; possible D gene TRBD1, 5 bases. Looked up from germline, CDR1 is MNHEY and CDR2 is SVGEGT. The CDR3 contains 15 residues. Trimming took 5 bases from V and 2 from J, leaving 13 bases between them. CDR3 loop: CASSATVGGNQPQHF. CDR3 sequence (DNA): TGTGCCAGCAGTGCGACGGTGGGGGGCAATCAGCCCCAGCATTTT.

This clonotype was seen many times. The chain uses TRBV6-1 and TRBJ2-1, with 8 bases matching TRBD2. The CDR3 is 15 amino acids. CDR1 and CDR2 (germline): MNHNS, SASEGT. V shed 8 bases and J 7 bases; nucleotides not matched to a gene: 13. The CDR3 region is CASAEGPAGVNEQFF. In DNA form, the CDR3 reads TGTGCCAGCGCAGAGGGGCCAGCGGGGGTTAATGAGCAGTTCTTC.

The rearrangement uses TRBV9 and TRBJ2-2; unclear D gene. Germline-derived CDR1 and CDR2 are SGDLS and YYNGEE. The V gene lost 0 bases and the J gene lost 6 bases, with 6 bases spanning the gap. The CDR3 runs 13 residues. For the CDR3, the DNA is TGTGCCAGCAGCGTAGTGGGTTCCGGGGAGCTGTTTTTT. This translates into CASSVVGSGELFF. Looking up the rest from reference TRBV9 and TRBJ2-2 gives the full variable domain: DSGVTQTPKHLITATGQRVTLRCSPRSGDLSVYWYQQSLDQGLQFLIQYYNGEERAKGNILERFSAQQFPDLHSELNLSSLELGDSALYFCASSVVGSGELFFGEGSRLTVL.

In the case of this clonotype: A much larger clone lies a single base off, so this may be a read error. The conserved phenylalanine or tryptophan normally closing the CDR3 is absent here, so this likely arose from a read error. In DNA, the CDR3 is TGTGCCACCTCGTTCGTACAACTCTATGGCTACACCCTC. Protein: CATSFVQLYGYTL. The chain joins TRBV28 to TRBJ1-2, with no clear D. Trimming stripped 10 bases from V and 4 bases from J, with 16 bases between. The CDR3 covers 13 residues. Germline CDR1 and CDR2: MDHEN and SYDVKM.

The chain joins TRBV4-1 to TRBJ2-4; TRBD1 is a possible D gene (6 bases). V was shortened by 1 base and J by 4 bases, with 11 bases between the two germline ends. CDR3 length: 15 amino acids. CDR1 is MGHRA, CDR2 YSYEKL, per germline. The CDR3 nucleotides read TGCGCCAGCAGCCAAGCCAACGGACAGAAAAACATTCAGTACTTC. The encoded protein is CASSQANGQKNIQYF.